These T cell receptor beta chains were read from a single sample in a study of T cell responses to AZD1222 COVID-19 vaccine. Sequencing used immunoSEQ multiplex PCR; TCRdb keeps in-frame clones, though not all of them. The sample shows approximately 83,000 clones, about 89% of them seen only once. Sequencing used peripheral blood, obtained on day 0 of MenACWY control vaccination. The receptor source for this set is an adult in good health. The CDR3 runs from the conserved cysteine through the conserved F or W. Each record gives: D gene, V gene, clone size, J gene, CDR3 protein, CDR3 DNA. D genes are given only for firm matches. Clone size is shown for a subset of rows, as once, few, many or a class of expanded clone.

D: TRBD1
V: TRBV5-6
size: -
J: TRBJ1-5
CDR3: CASSRQGLYQPQHF
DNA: TGTGCCAGCAGCCGACAGGGACTATATCAGCCCCAGCATTTT

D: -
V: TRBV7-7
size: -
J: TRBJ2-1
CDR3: CASSPPGQPYNEQFF
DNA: TGTGCTAGCAGCCCCCCCGGACAGCCCTACAATGAGCAGTTCTTC

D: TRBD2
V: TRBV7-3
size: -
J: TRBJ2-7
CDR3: CASSLSGSSYEQYF
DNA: TGTGCCAGCAGCTTAAGCGGGAGCTCCTACGAGCAGTACTTC

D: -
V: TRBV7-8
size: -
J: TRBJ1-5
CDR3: CASSGEVNSQQPQHF
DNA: TGTGCCAGCAGCGGAGAAGTAAACTCCCAGCAGCCCCAGCATTTT

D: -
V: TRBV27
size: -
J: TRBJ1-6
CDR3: CASSSLGGLTSPLHF
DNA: TGTGCCAGCAGTTCGTTGGGGGGCTTAACTTCACCCCTCCACTTT

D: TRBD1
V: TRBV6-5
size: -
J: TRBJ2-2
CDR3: CASSRDSRTGELFF
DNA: TGTGCCAGCAGCAGGGACAGCCGGACCGGGGAGCTGTTTTTT

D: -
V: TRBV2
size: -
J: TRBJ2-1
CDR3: CASKSGGNEQFF
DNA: TGTGCCAGCAAGTCAGGTGGCAATGAGCAGTTCTTC

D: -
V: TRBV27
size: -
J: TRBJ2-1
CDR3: CASSLGLRYNEQFF
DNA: TGTGCCAGCAGTTTAGGACTAAGATACAATGAGCAGTTCTTC

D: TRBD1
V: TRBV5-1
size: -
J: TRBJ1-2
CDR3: CASTLEPGGGYTF
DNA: TGCGCCAGCACTCTGGAACCAGGGGGTGGCTACACCTTC

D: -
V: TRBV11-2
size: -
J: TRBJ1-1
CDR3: CASSLELGANTEAFF
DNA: TGTGCCAGCAGCTTGGAACTCGGGGCAAACACTGAAGCTTTCTTT

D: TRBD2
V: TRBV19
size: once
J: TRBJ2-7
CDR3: CASSSGRRSLYEQYF
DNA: TGTGCCAGTAGTAGCGGGAGGAGGTCTTTGTACGAGCAGTACTTC

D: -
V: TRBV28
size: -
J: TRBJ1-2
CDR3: CASRARGRRFYGYTF
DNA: TGTGCCAGCAGGGCCAGGGGCCGGCGTTTCTATGGCTACACCTTC

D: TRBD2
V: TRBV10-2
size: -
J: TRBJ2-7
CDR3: CASSESPSGGVGSYEQYF
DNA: TGCGCCAGCAGTGAGTCGCCTAGCGGGGGGGTCGGATCCTACGAGCAGTACTTC

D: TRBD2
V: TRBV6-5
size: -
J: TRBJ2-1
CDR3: CASSRTSGRYEQFF
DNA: TGTGCCAGCAGTAGGACTAGCGGGAGGTATGAGCAGTTCTTC

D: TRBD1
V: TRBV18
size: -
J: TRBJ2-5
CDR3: CASSPIGTGLKETQYF
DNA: TGTGCCAGCTCACCAATAGGGACAGGGTTGAAAGAGACCCAGTACTTC

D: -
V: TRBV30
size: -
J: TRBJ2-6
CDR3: CAWSYSGANVLTF
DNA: TGTGCCTGGAGTTACTCTGGGGCCAACGTCCTGACTTTC

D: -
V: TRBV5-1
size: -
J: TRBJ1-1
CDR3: CASRYLGQGRTEAFF
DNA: TGCGCCAGCAGATACTTGGGGCAGGGAAGAACTGAAGCTTTCTTT

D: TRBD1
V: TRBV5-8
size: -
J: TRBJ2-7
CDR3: CASSLIQGGSYEQYF
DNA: TGTGCCAGCAGCCTGATACAGGGGGGATCCTACGAGCAGTACTTC

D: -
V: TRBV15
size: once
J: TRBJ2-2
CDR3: CATTRGRDVAGELFF
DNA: TGTGCCACCACTAGGGGCAGGGACGTTGCCGGGGAGCTGTTTTTT

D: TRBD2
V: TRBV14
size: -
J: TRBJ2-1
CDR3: CASSHRAGTSGRNEQFF
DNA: TGTGCCAGCAGCCACCGCGCCGGGACTAGCGGGAGGAATGAGCAGTTCTTC

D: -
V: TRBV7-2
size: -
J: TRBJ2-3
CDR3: CASSLIQVDTQYF
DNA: TGTGCCAGCAGCTTAATCCAAGTAGATACGCAGTATTTT

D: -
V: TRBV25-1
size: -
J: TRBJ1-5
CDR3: CASSEQNSNQPQHF
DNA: TGTGCCAGCAGTGAACAGAATAGCAATCAGCCCCAGCATTTT

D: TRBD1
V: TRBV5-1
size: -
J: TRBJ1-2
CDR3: CASSLATGQGAGGYTF
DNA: TGCGCCAGCAGCTTGGCTACGGGACAGGGGGCGGGAGGCTACACCTTC

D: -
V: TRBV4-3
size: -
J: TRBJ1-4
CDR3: CASSSRGRGEKLFF
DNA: TGCGCCAGCAGCTCCCGGGGGAGGGGTGAAAAACTGTTTTTT

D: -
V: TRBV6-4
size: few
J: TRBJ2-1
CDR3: CASSEKGGGNEQFF
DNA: TGTGCCAGCAGTGAGAAAGGAGGGGGCAATGAGCAGTTCTTC

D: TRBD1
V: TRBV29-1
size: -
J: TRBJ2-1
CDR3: CSVRQGSVNEQFF
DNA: TGCAGCGTTCGACAGGGAAGTGTGAATGAGCAGTTCTTC

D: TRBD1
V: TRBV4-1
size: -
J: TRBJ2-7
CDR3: CASSLILLPGQTIYEQYF
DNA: TGCGCCAGCAGCCTTATTCTTCTACCGGGACAGACAATATACGAGCAGTACTTC

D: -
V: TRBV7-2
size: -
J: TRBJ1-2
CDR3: CASSPGTEHYGYTF
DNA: TGTGCCAGCAGCCCCGGGACGGAGCATTATGGCTACACCTTC

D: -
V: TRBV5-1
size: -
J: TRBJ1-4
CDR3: CASSRSDTLSGNEKLFF
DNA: TGCGCCAGCAGCCGATCGGACACATTGAGCGGTAATGAAAAACTGTTTTTT

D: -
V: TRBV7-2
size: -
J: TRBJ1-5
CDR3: CASSSYSNQPQHF
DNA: TGTGCCAGCAGCTCGTATAGCAATCAGCCCCAGCATTTT

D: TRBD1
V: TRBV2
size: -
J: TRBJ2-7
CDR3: CASSEMRTGGYEQYF
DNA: TGTGCCAGCAGTGAAATGAGGACAGGAGGCTACGAGCAGTACTTC

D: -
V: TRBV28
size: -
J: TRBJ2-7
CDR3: CASASGGEAGQGEQYF
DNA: TGTGCCAGCGCATCAGGGGGGGAGGCCGGTCAGGGTGAGCAGTACTTC

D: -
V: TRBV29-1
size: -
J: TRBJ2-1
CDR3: CSVLTGNEQFF
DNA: TGCAGCGTACTGACAGGAAATGAGCAGTTCTTC

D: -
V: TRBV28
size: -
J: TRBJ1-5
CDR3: CASTPGTIMSPQHF
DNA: TGTGCCAGCACCCCAGGCACCATCATGTCGCCCCAGCATTTT

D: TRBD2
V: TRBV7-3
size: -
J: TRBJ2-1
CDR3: CASSRTAAGAYNEQFF
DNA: TGTGCCAGCAGCCGTACCGCAGCGGGAGCCTACAATGAGCAGTTCTTC

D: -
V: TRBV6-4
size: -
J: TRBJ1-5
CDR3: CASRPALLSNQPQHF
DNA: TGTGCCAGCAGGCCGGCACTACTTAGCAATCAGCCCCAGCATTTT

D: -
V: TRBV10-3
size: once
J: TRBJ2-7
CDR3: CAISEGPAGTYEQYF
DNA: TGTGCCATCAGTGAGGGCCCCGCGGGCACCTACGAGCAGTACTTC

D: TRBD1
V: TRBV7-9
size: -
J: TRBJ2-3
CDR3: CASSLVPGGKDTQYF
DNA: TGTGCCAGCAGCTTAGTCCCAGGGGGCAAAGATACGCAGTATTTT

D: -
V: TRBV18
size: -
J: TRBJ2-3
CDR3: CASSPTVAITDTQYF
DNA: TGTGCCAGCTCACCGACGGTGGCTATCACAGATACGCAGTATTTT

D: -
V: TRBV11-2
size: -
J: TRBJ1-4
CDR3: CASSLQGTNEKLFF
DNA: TGTGCCAGCAGCTTACAGGGCACTAATGAAAAACTGTTTTTT

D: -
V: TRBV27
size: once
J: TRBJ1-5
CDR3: CASSSAQGAWGQPQHF
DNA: TGTGCCAGCAGTTCCGCCCAAGGGGCTTGGGGTCAGCCCCAGCATTTT

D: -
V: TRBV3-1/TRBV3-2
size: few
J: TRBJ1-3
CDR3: CASSQEQDMTWAGNTIYF
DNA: TGTGCCAGCAGCCAAGAGCAAGACATGACCTGGGCTGGAAACACCATATATTTT

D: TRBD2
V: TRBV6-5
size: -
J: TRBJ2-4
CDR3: CASSLSGRAQNIQYF
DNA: TGTGCCAGCAGTCTGAGCGGGAGGGCCCAAAACATTCAGTACTTC

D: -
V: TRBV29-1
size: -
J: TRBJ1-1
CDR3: CSVGGWNTEAFF
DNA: TGCAGCGTTGGGGGATGGAACACTGAAGCTTTCTTT

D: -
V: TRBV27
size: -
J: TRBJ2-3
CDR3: CASRTSTDTQYF
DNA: TGTGCCAGCAGGACTAGCACAGATACGCAGTATTTT